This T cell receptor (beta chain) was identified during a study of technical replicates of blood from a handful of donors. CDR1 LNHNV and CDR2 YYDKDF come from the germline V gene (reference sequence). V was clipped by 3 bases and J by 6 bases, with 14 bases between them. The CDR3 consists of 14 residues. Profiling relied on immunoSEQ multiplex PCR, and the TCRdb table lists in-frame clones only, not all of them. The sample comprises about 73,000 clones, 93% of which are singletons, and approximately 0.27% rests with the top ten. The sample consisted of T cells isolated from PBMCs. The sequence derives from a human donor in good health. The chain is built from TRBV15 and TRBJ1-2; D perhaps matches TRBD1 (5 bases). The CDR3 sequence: CATSRGEGLDGYTF. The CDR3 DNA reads TGTGCCACCAGCAGGGGGGAGGGTTTAGATGGCTACACCTTC.